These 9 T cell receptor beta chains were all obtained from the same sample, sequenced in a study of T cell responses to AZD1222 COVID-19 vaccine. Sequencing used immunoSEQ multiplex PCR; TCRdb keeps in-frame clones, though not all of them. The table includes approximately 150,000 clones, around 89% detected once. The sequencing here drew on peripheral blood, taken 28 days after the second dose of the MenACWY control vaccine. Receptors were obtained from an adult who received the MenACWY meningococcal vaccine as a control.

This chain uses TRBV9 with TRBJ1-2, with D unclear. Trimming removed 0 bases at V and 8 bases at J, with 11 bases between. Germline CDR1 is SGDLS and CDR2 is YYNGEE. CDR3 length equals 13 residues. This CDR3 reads CASSVEASQGYTF. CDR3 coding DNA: TGTGCCAGCAGCGTAGAGGCCAGCCAGGGCTACACCTTC.

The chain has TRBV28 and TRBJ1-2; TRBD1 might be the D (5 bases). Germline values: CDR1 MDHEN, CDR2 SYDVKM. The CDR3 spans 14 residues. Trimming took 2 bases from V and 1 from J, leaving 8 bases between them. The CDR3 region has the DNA TGTGCCAGCAGTTTACCAGGGATTAACTATGGCTACACCTTC. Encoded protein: CASSLPGINYGYTF.

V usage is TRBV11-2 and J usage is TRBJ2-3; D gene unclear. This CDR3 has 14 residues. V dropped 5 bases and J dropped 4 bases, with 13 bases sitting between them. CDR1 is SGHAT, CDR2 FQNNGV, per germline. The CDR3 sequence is CASSQRPYPDTQYF. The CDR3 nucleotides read TGTGCCAGCAGCCAACGCCCGTACCCAGATACGCAGTATTTT.

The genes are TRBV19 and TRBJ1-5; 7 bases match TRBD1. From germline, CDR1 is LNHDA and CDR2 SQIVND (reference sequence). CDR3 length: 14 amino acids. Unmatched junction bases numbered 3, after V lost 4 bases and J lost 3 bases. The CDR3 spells CASSTTGDNQPQHF. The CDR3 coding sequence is TGTGCCAGTAGTACCACAGGGGACAATCAGCCCCAGCATTTT. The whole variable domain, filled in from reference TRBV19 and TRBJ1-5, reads DGGITQSPKYLFRKEGQNVTLSCEQNLNHDAMYWYRQDPGQGLRLIYYSQIVNDFQKGDIAEGYSVSREKKESFPLTVTSAQKNPTAFYLCASSTTGDNQPQHFGDGTRLSIL.

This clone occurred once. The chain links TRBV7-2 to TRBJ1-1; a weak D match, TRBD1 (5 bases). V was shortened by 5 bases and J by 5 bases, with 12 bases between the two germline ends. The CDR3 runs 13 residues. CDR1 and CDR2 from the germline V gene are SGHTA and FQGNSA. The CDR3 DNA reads TGTGCCAGCAGCCGACAGTCGGGTACTGAAGCTTTCTTT. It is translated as CASSRQSGTEAFF. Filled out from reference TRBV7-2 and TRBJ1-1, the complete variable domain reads GAGVSQSPSNKVTEKGKDVELRCDPISGHTALYWYRQSLGQGLEFLIYFQGNSAPDKSGLPSDRFSAERTGGSVSTLTIQRTQQEDSAVYLCASSRQSGTEAFFGQGTRLTVV.

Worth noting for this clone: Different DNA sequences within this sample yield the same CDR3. Here the CDR3 DNA reads TGTGCCAGCAGCTTAGGGACAGCGCAAGAGACCCAGTACTTC. Encoded protein: CASSLGTAQETQYF. The V gene is TRBV7-9, the J gene TRBJ2-5; a weak D match, TRBD1 (6 bases). The CDR3 covers 14 residues. Germline CDR1 and CDR2: SEHNR and FQNEAQ (reference sequence). Trimming removed 1 base at V and 2 bases at J, with 8 bases between.

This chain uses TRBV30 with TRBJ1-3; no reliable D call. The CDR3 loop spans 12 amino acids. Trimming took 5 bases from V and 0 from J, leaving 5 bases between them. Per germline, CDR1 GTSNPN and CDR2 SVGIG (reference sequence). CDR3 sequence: CAWDSSGNTIYF. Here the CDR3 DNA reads TGTGCCTGGGATTCCTCTGGAAACACCATATATTTT.

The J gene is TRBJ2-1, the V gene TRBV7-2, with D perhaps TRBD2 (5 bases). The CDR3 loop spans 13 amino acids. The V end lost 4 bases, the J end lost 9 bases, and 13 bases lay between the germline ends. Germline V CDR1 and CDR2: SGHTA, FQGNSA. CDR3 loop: CASSSLTGSEQFF. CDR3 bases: TGTGCCAGCAGCTCTCTTACTGGGAGTGAGCAGTTCTTC.

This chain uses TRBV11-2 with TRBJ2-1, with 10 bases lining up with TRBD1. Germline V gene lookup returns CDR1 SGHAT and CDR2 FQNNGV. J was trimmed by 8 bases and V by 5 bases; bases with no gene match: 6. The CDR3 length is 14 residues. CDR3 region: CASSLGQGRYEQFF. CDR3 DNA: TGTGCCAGCAGCCTGGGACAGGGGCGCTATGAGCAGTTCTTC.